These 27 T cell receptor beta chains share one sample of origin, sequenced in a study of beta chain features in type 1 diabetes listed by TCRdb under 2018. Library construction relied on the immunoSEQ multiplex PCR assay. The High Capacity cDNA Reverse Transcription Kit was used to reverse transcribe all of the isolated RNA, meaning that expressed TCRB transcripts were what got sequenced. TCRdb provides this immuneACCESS table in a form limited to in-frame rearrangements. Some clones are lacking; in checked studies, under half of them reflect an unresolved V gene, and why the rest are absent is not known. Here the sample has about 230,000 clones; over 9.5% occur a single time. The ten largest clones capture around 0.037% of the sample. Sequenced sample: naive CD4+ T cells from blood. The cell subset or site label of this sample denotes: true naive CD4+ T cells. The receptors stem from a woman younger than 35 in good health.

Here the CDR3 reads CATSPRQGNTEAFF. Here the CDR3 DNA reads TGTGCCACCAGCCCGCGACAGGGAAACACTGAAGCTTTCTTT. V is TRBV15 and J is TRBJ1-1, with 7 nucleotides matching TRBD1. With 5 bases clipped from V and 2 bases from J, the junction kept 5 bases outside the gene matches. This CDR3 is 14 amino acids long. CDR1 and CDR2 from the germline V gene are LNHNV and YYDKDF (reference sequence). Combining the CDR3 with reference TRBV15 and TRBJ1-1 gives the whole variable domain DAMVIQNPRYQVTQFGKPVTLSCSQTLNHNVMYWYQQKSSQAPKLLFHYYDKDFNNEADTPDNFQSRRPNTSFCFLDIRSPGLGDTAMYLCATSPRQGNTEAFFGQGTRLTVV.

The chain recombines TRBV6-4 with TRBJ1-6; D not resolved. V lost 2 bases and J 10 bases, leaving 9 bases between the germline ends. Germline-derived CDR1 and CDR2 are MRHNA and SNTAGT. The CDR3 runs to 13 residues. This CDR3 is CASSDSAGSPLHF. CDR3 DNA sequence: TGTGCCAGCAGTGACAGTGCGGGATCACCCCTCCACTTT.

This clone was picked up a small number of times. The chain recombines TRBV4-1 with TRBJ2-1; TRBD1 matches 12 bases. Germline assignment: CDR1 MGHRA and CDR2 YSYEKL. V shed 0 bases and J 9 bases; nucleotides not matched to a gene: 12. This CDR3 has 18 amino acids. The CDR3 reads CASSQDLPGQGARGEQFF. The DNA for the CDR3 is TGCGCCAGCAGCCAAGACCTACCGGGACAGGGGGCGAGGGGTGAGCAGTTCTTC.

The V and J genes are TRBV19 and TRBJ1-5; TRBD1 matches at 7 bases. Germline V gene lookup returns CDR1 LNHDA and CDR2 SQIVND (reference sequence). Germline trimming cut 6 bases from V and 5 bases from J; bases unmatched to any gene: 4. CDR3 length: 13 amino acids. The CDR3 region is CASSGDRDQPQHF. In DNA, the CDR3 is TGTGCCAGTAGCGGGGACAGAGATCAGCCCCAGCATTTT.

This chain connects TRBV19 to TRBJ2-7; TRBD1 matches 7 bases. CDR1 is LNHDA and CDR2 is SQIVND in the germline V gene (reference sequence). The CDR3 is made up of 14 amino acids. V gave up 7 bases and J gave up 2 bases; unmatched junction bases: 8. CDR3 in DNA: TGTGCCAGTACCCCATCGACAGGGCCCTACGAGCAGTACTTC. Encoded protein: CASTPSTGPYEQYF.

The CDR3 DNA follows: TGTGCCAGCAGCGTACCACAGGGGACCGAGCAGTACTTC. This translates into CASSVPQGTEQYF. This rearrangement joins TRBV7-6 to TRBJ2-7; 7 bases fit TRBD1. The length of the CDR3 is 13 residues. V trimming: 5 bases; J trimming: 6 bases; junction bases outside the gene matches: 7. Germline lookup yields CDR1 SGHVS and CDR2 FNYEAQ.

The table lists this clone with a count of one. The CDR3 nucleotides read TGTGCCAGTGGGAGGGTGGACACCGGGGAGCTGTTTTTT. This codes for CASGRVDTGELFF. This chain connects TRBV7-9 to TRBJ2-2, with TRBD2 matching 7 bases. V trimming: 9 bases; J trimming: 3 bases; junction bases outside the gene matches: 4. The CDR3 covers 13 residues. The germline V gene has CDR1 SEHNR and CDR2 FQNEAQ (reference sequence).

In its sample, this clone was seen a few times. This chain joins TRBV7-2 and TRBJ2-2; 11 positions agree with TRBD2. Unmatched junction bases numbered 3, after V lost 3 bases and J lost 6 bases. Germline V lookup: CDR1 SGHTA, CDR2 FQGNSA. The CDR3 runs 15 residues. The CDR3 region is CASSLGLADPGELFF. The CDR3 DNA follows: TGTGCCAGCAGCTTGGGACTAGCGGACCCCGGGGAGCTGTTTTTT.

The chain uses TRBV7-6 and TRBJ2-7; TRBD2 matches at 9 bases. CDR1 SGHVS and CDR2 FNYEAQ come from the germline V gene. Germline trimming cut 0 bases from V and 5 bases from J; bases unmatched to any gene: 8. CDR3 size: 16 residues. CDR3 loop: CASSLAVAGVGNEQYF. The CDR3 bases are TGTGCCAGCAGCTTAGCGGTAGCGGGAGTGGGGAACGAGCAGTACTTC.

This clone showed up just a few times. The J gene is TRBJ2-3, the V gene TRBV6-6; 11 bases align to TRBD1. This CDR3 region has 15 residues. V was clipped by 0 bases and J by 7 bases; unmatched bases: 3. Germline CDR1 reads MNHNY; CDR2 reads SVGAGI (reference sequence). CDR3 in amino acids: CASSYSGQGANTQYF. For the CDR3, the DNA is TGTGCCAGCAGTTACTCTGGACAGGGGGCAAATACGCAGTATTTT.

CDR3 bases: TGTGCCAGCAGAGACAGGGCAGATACGCAGTATTTT. This sequence encodes CASRDRADTQYF. V gene TRBV2 combines with J gene TRBJ2-3, with 7 bases fitting TRBD1. There are 12 residues in the CDR3. Germline CDR1 reads SNHLY; CDR2 reads FYNNEI. With 6 bases clipped from V and 4 bases from J, the junction kept 1 base outside the gene matches.

The rearrangement uses TRBV2 and TRBJ2-7; maybe TRBD1 (6 bases). The CDR3 length is 14 residues. Trimming removed 7 bases from V and 2 bases from J, with 15 bases in between. Germline lookup yields CDR1 SNHLY and CDR2 FYNNEI. In DNA form, the CDR3 reads TGTGCCAGCACCCAATACGAGGGGGCCTACGAGCAGTACTTC. Amino acid sequence: CASTQYEGAYEQYF.

The chain recombines TRBV30 with TRBJ2-2, with D possibly TRBD1 on 6 matching bases. V gave up 3 bases and J gave up 4 bases, with 15 bases separating them. The CDR3 is 15 amino acids. The germline V gene has CDR1 GTSNPN and CDR2 SVGIG (reference sequence). The CDR3 DNA reads TGTGCCTGGAGCTCGCTCAGGGGACCCACCGGGGAGCTGTTTTTT. It is translated as CAWSSLRGPTGELFF.

The rearrangement links TRBV9 to TRBJ2-1, with D maybe TRBD1 (5 bases). The germline V gene has CDR1 SGDLS and CDR2 YYNGEE. The ends were cut back, 0 bases at V and 2 bases at J, with 9 bases in the middle. The CDR3 runs 15 residues. CDR3 bases: TGTGCCAGCAGCGTAGGCAGGGCCGCCTACAATGAGCAGTTCTTC. It translates to CASSVGRAAYNEQFF.

This clone has just a few counts. This chain uses TRBV30 with TRBJ1-1; D uncertain. Germline loops: CDR1 GTSNPN, CDR2 SVGIG (reference sequence). This CDR3 has 14 amino acids. V lost 4 bases and J 0 bases, leaving 12 bases between the germline ends. Here the CDR3 DNA reads TGTGCCTGGAATCCCGGGAGGCTGAACACTGAAGCTTTCTTT. This codes for CAWNPGRLNTEAFF.

The chain combines TRBV6-5 with TRBJ2-5; possible D gene TRBD1, 6 bases. Germline CDR1 is MNHEY and CDR2 is SVGAGI. V lost 5 bases, J lost 7 bases, and 17 bases lay in between. This CDR3 is built from 14 residues. CDR3 DNA: TGTGCCAGCAGTCCGAGGGACCTAGGGGGGACCCAGTACTTC. Translation: CASSPRDLGGTQYF.

This clone was picked up a small number of times. The gene calls are TRBV5-1 and TRBJ1-2; D is possibly TRBD1 (6 bases). V was trimmed by 1 base and J by 3 bases, leaving 13 bases between them. Germline V gene data show CDR1 as SGHRS and CDR2 as YFSETQ. The CDR3 length is 15 residues. The CDR3 region has the DNA TGCGCCAGCAGCTTGATGGCAGGGGTTCACTATGGCTACACCTTC. This codes for CASSLMAGVHYGYTF.

The gene calls are TRBV2 and TRBJ1-1; D is unclear. The CDR3 extends over 14 amino acids. Trimming stripped 7 bases from V and 1 base from J, with 13 bases between. Per germline, CDR1 SNHLY and CDR2 FYNNEI. As DNA, the CDR3 is TGTGCCAGCAAACTGGTTAGCGAGAACACTGAAGCTTTCTTT. Its protein is CASKLVSENTEAFF.

The gene calls are TRBV18 and TRBJ2-4, with a possible D match to TRBD1 (6 bases). This CDR3 has 15 residues. The V gene lost 3 bases and the J gene lost 5 bases, with 14 bases spanning the gap. The germline V gene has CDR1 KGHSH and CDR2 LQKENI. CDR3 DNA sequence: TGTGCCAGCTCACCCCCACAGGGAGTGCAAAACATTCAGTACTTC. It is translated as CASSPPQGVQNIQYF.

This clone was seen ten or more times. This chain links TRBV11-2 with TRBJ2-1; D remains unclear. V shed 1 base and J shed 8 bases, with 12 bases lying between them. CDR3 length equals 14 residues. Germline-derived CDR1 and CDR2 are SGHAT and FQNNGV. The CDR3 is CASSLAARTHEQFF. The CDR3 nucleotides read TGTGCCAGCAGCTTAGCGGCTAGAACCCATGAGCAGTTCTTC.

In this sample, this clone turned up a few times. The rearrangement uses TRBV6-5 and TRBJ2-7, with D possibly TRBD1 on 6 matching bases. From germline, CDR1 is MNHEY and CDR2 SVGAGI. The CDR3 has 14 residues. Trimming removed 6 bases at V and 2 bases at J, with 14 bases between. The CDR3 is CASRSVDRPYEQYF. The CDR3 DNA is TGTGCCAGCAGAAGCGTGGACAGACCCTACGAGCAGTACTTC.

The chain uses TRBV11-2 and TRBJ2-7; D might be TRBD1 (5 bases). This CDR3 is built from 14 residues. From germline, CDR1 is SGHAT and CDR2 FQNNGV. The V end was cut by 4 bases, the J end by 6 bases, with 16 bases between. CDR3: CASSWGPPSPEQYF. The CDR3 DNA reads TGTGCCAGCAGCTGGGGCCCTCCAAGCCCCGAGCAGTACTTC.

The J gene is TRBJ2-3, the V gene TRBV29-1, with 10 bases matching TRBD2. Losses at the gene ends were 5 bases for V and 3 bases for J; bases not matched to a gene: 2. CDR1 and CDR2 from the germline V gene are SQVTM and ANQGSEA. The CDR3 spans 13 residues. The CDR3 loop reads CSVSSGRTDTQYF. The CDR3 nucleotides are TGCAGCGTTTCTAGCGGGAGAACAGATACGCAGTATTTT.

The table lists this clone with many counts. The chain combines TRBV29-1 with TRBJ2-1; 7 bases line up with TRBD1. The trim removed 4 bases at V and 9 bases at J, leaving 15 bases unmatched. Germline loops: CDR1 SQVTM, CDR2 ANQGSEA. The CDR3 loop spans 15 amino acids. The DNA of the CDR3 is TGCAGCGTTGGGGCTAGGGACAGACCTCCCGGTGAGCAGTTCTTC. Translated, it gives CSVGARDRPPGEQFF.

This clone showed up just a few times. V gene TRBV9 combines with J gene TRBJ2-1, with 7 nucleotides matching TRBD2. The CDR3 totals 16 residues. Trimming at V came to 4 bases and at J to 0 bases, leaving 7 bases not matched to a gene. Germline-derived CDR1 and CDR2 are SGDLS and YYNGEE. CDR3 protein: CASSPRGESSYNEQFF. CDR3 DNA: TGTGCCAGCAGCCCACGGGGGGAGAGCTCCTACAATGAGCAGTTCTTC.

This clone was detected only a few times. The chain carries TRBV10-3 and TRBJ1-2; a possible D gene is TRBD1 (5 bases). Per the germline V gene, CDR1 is ENHRY and CDR2 is SYGVKD. V gave up 0 bases and J gave up 4 bases, with 21 bases separating them. The CDR3 loop spans 18 amino acids. The CDR3 DNA reads TGTGCCATCAGTGAGTCGCCTTGGAGGGGACGGAACTCCTATGGCTACACCTTC. Amino acid sequence: CAISESPWRGRNSYGYTF.

Only a few counts were recorded for this clone. The chain carries TRBV18 and TRBJ2-6; 7 bases map to TRBD1. The CDR3 totals 15 residues. From germline, CDR1 is KGHSH and CDR2 LQKENI. V lost 5 bases and J lost 2; bases outside the gene matches: 3. CDR3: CASSSTGPGANVLTF. The CDR3 bases are TGTGCCAGCTCATCGACAGGGCCTGGGGCCAACGTCCTGACTTTC.